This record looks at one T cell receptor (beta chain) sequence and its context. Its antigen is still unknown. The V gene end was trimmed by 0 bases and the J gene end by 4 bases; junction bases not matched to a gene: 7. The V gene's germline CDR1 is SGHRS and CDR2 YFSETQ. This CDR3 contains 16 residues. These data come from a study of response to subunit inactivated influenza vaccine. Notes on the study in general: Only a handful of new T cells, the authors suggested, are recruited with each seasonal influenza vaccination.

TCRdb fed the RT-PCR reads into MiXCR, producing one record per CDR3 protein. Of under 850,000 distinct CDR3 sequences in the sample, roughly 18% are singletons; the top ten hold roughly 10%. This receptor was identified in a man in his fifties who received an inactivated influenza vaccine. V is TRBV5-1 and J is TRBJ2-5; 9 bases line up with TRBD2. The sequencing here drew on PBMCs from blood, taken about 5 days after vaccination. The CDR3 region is CASSLGRGSGGETQYF. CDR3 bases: TGCGCCAGCAGCTTGGGAAGGGGTAGCGGGGGAGAGACCCAGTACTTC.